These 32 T cell receptor beta chains share one sample of origin, sequenced in a study of blood T cell repertoires in COVID-19. Sequenced by immunoSEQ multiplex PCR; TCRdb stores in-frame clones only, minus some. The sample lists around 200,000 clones; 65% to 85% were seen once. Specimen: PBMCs or T cells enriched from blood (not recorded which). The receptor source for this set is a woman aged 25-40 years who had recovered from COVID-19.

This clone was seen just once. V usage is TRBV9 and J usage is TRBJ2-1; the match to TRBD2 covers 8 bases. The CDR3 has 16 amino acids. Trimming at V came to 3 bases and at J to 0 bases, leaving 5 bases not matched to a gene. From germline, CDR1 is SGDLS and CDR2 YYNGEE. In nucleotides, the CDR3 is TGTGCCAGCAGCGGCACTAGCGGAAGCTCCTACAATGAGCAGTTCTTC. This codes for CASSGTSGSSYNEQFF.

The chain links TRBV2 to TRBJ2-7, with D perhaps TRBD1 (5 bases). Trimming took off 5 bases at V and 1 base at J, with 9 bases between the two ends. This CDR3 region has 13 residues. The germline V gene has CDR1 SNHLY and CDR2 FYNNEI. DNA of the CDR3: TGTGCCAGCAGTCTGACAGTTTCCTACGAGCAGTACTTC. Translation gives CASSLTVSYEQYF.

CDR3 nucleotides: TGCAGTGCTAGTCCCCCGGGGGGGCCGGATGAGCAGTTCTTC. Its protein product is CSASPPGGPDEQFF. V gene TRBV20-1 combines with J gene TRBJ2-1; 8 nucleotides match TRBD2. The CDR3 consists of 14 residues. Germline CDR1 DFQATT, CDR2 SNEGSKA (reference sequence). The V segment lost 3 bases and the J segment 8 bases; nucleotides outside the gene matches: 9.

The table lists this clone with a few counts. V and J are TRBV4-2 and TRBJ1-1; TRBD1 matches at 7 bases. The germline V gene has CDR1 LGHNA and CDR2 YNFKEQ. The CDR3 contains 16 residues. The ends lost 0 bases at V and 0 bases at J; junction bases unmatched: 4. DNA for the CDR3: TGTGCCAGCAGCCAAGAGACAGGGCAACTGAACACTGAAGCTTTCTTT. This codes for CASSQETGQLNTEAFF.

CDR3 sequence: CASRREFLGHNEKLFF. DNA of the CDR3: TGTGCCAGCAGAAGGGAGTTTCTCGGGCATAATGAAAAACTGTTTTTT. This sequence joins TRBV27 and TRBJ1-4; no clear D. In germline, CDR1 is MNHEY, CDR2 SMNVEV (reference sequence). The CDR3 totals 16 residues. V gave up 6 bases and J gave up 4 bases, with 18 bases separating them.

This chain joins TRBV3-1 (or the pseudogene TRBV3-2) and TRBJ2-7; 9 bases agree with TRBD1. The CDR3 is made up of 15 amino acids. The trim removed 4 bases at V and 5 bases at J, leaving 9 bases unmatched. Germline V gene sequence: CDR1 LGHDT, CDR2 YNNKEL (reference sequence). CDR3 loop: CASSLGQGYSHEQYV. In nucleotides, the CDR3 is TGTGCCAGCAGCCTGGGACAGGGTTATTCCCACGAGCAGTACGTC.

The gene calls are TRBV28 and TRBJ1-2; TRBD1 might be the D (5 bases). The CDR3 runs to 13 residues. CDR1 is MDHEN, CDR2 SYDVKM, per germline. The germline V and J ends were trimmed by 5 bases and 1 base, with 8 bases remaining between them. CDR3 loop: CASSIQGNYGYTF. The CDR3 DNA sequence: TGTGCCAGCAGTATCCAGGGTAACTATGGCTACACCTTC.

This CDR3 is CASRDSANEKLFF. The CDR3 DNA reads TGCGCCAGCCGGGACAGCGCTAATGAAAAACTGTTTTTT. This chain links TRBV5-1 with TRBJ1-4; 7 bases match TRBD1. V lost 7 bases, J lost 3 bases, and 3 bases stayed unmatched. The CDR3 extends over 13 amino acids. Per the germline V gene, CDR1 is SGHRS and CDR2 is YFSETQ.

The chain carries TRBV10-2 and TRBJ1-1, with 9 positions matching TRBD1. Per germline, CDR1 WSHSY and CDR2 SAAADI. This CDR3 comprises 16 residues. The V and J ends lost 7 bases and 3 bases, in that order; junction bases with no gene match: 12. In nucleotides, the CDR3 is TGCGCCAGCATTTCGGACAGGGGTGGAGGGGACACTGAAGCTTTCTTT. Translated, it gives CASISDRGGGDTEAFF.

V gene TRBV28 combines with J gene TRBJ1-4; possibly TRBD1 for D (5 bases). Germline CDR1 MDHEN, CDR2 SYDVKM. The CDR3 is 13 residues long. The V gene lost 6 bases and the J gene lost 1 base, with 6 bases spanning the gap. The CDR3 nucleotides read TGTGCCAGCAGCCAGGGAACTAATGAAAAACTGTTTTTT. As protein: CASSQGTNEKLFF.

The V and J genes are TRBV3-1 (or the pseudogene TRBV3-2) and TRBJ1-1; D may be TRBD1 (5 bases). CDR1 is LGHDT and CDR2 is YNNKEL in the germline V gene (reference sequence). This CDR3 is 18 amino acids long. Trimming pared 3 bases from V and 4 bases from J, leaving 24 bases between. The CDR3 reads CASSHPIRGGDSVTEAFF. DNA of the CDR3: TGTGCCAGCAGCCACCCAATTAGGGGAGGGGACTCCGTCACTGAAGCTTTCTTT.

This chain links TRBV4-1 with TRBJ2-3; TRBD1 agrees at 7 bases. With V trimmed by 3 bases and J by 2 bases, 5 bases remained unmatched. The germline CDR1 and CDR2 sequences are MGHRA and YSYEKL. CDR3 length equals 15 residues. The CDR3 loop reads CASSHGTVPTDTQYF. In DNA, the CDR3 is TGCGCCAGCAGCCATGGGACAGTGCCCACAGATACGCAGTATTTT.

The chain carries TRBV6-2 or TRBV6-3 and TRBJ2-7; D gene ambiguous. CDR1 and CDR2 (germline): MNHEY, SVGEGT. Trimming took 2 bases from V and 0 from J, leaving 14 bases between them. The CDR3 runs to 16 residues. The chain's CDR3 is CASSYVARPSSYEQYV. The CDR3 DNA is TGTGCCAGCAGTTACGTGGCCAGGCCCTCCTCCTACGAGCAGTACGTC.

This clone came up once. This chain uses TRBV28 with TRBJ1-5; D gene unclear. The germline CDR1 and CDR2 sequences are MDHEN and SYDVKM. This CDR3 spans 16 amino acids. V lost 6 bases to trimming and J lost 4 bases, with 19 bases between them. CDR3 residues: CASRGLIVGPNQPQHF. CDR3 sequence (DNA): TGTGCCAGCAGGGGTTTGATTGTGGGCCCAAATCAGCCCCAGCATTTT.

The CDR3 region is CASSLVTGTGELFF. In nucleotides, the CDR3 is TGTGCCAGCAGCTTAGTAACAGGGACCGGGGAGCTGTTTTTT. The V gene is TRBV7-8, the J gene TRBJ2-2; D perhaps matches TRBD1 (6 bases). Germline V CDR1 and CDR2: SGHVS, FQNEAQ. This CDR3 is 14 amino acids long. V lost 1 base, J lost 5 bases, and 8 bases lay in between.

The chain is built from TRBV5-6 and TRBJ2-3; the D gene is possibly TRBD1 (5 bases). V lost 4 bases, J lost 0 bases, and 12 bases lay in between. Looked up from germline, CDR1 is SGHDT and CDR2 is YYEEEE. The CDR3 is made up of 15 amino acids. DNA of the CDR3: TGTGCCAGCAGCATCGCAGGGTCTAGCACAGATACGCAGTATTTT. Its protein is CASSIAGSSTDTQYF.

This sequence joins TRBV19 and TRBJ2-3, with 7 nucleotides matching TRBD2. The V and J ends lost 3 bases and 5 bases, in that order; junction bases with no gene match: 8. Germline CDR1 and CDR2: LNHDA and SQIVND (reference sequence). CDR3 length: 15 amino acids. This chain's CDR3 is CASSIAGESKDTQYF. The CDR3, as DNA: TGTGCCAGTAGTATTGCGGGAGAAAGTAAAGATACGCAGTATTTT.

In DNA form, the CDR3 reads TGTGCCACCAGGACCGGGTATGAGCAGTTCTTC. It yields the protein CATRTGYEQFF. The chain combines TRBV24-1 with TRBJ2-1; D unresolved. V dropped 7 bases and J dropped 8 bases, with 8 bases sitting between them. The CDR3 length is 11 residues. The germline V gene has CDR1 KGHDR and CDR2 SFDVKD.

The V gene is TRBV6-5, the J gene TRBJ1-1, with unresolved D. Trimming took off 5 bases at V and 6 bases at J, with 16 bases between the two ends. CDR1 and CDR2 (germline): MNHEY, SVGAGI. The CDR3 consists of 14 residues. The CDR3 reads CASSPLATSPEAFF. CDR3 nucleotides: TGTGCCAGCAGTCCCCTGGCGACTTCCCCTGAAGCTTTCTTT.

The V gene is TRBV5-5, the J gene TRBJ1-4; D is unresolved. This CDR3 comprises 14 residues. CDR1 SGHKS and CDR2 YYEKEE come from the germline V gene (reference sequence). The ends were cut back, 4 bases at V and 6 bases at J, with 13 bases in the middle. The CDR3 DNA follows: TGTGCCAGCAGCCTCCAGGCAGGATATGAAAAACTGTTTTTT. It yields the protein CASSLQAGYEKLFF. The variable domain in full, with the rest retrieved from reference TRBV5-5 and TRBJ1-4, is DAGVTQSPTHLIKTRGQQVTLRCSPISGHKSVSWYQQVLGQGPQFIFQYYEKEERGRGNFPDRFSARQFPNYSSELNVNALLLGDSALYLCASSLQAGYEKLFFGSGTQLSVL.

The V and J genes are TRBV2 and TRBJ1-5; TRBD1 aligns across 7 bases. After removal of 4 bases from V and 7 bases from J, the junction contained 7 bases not matched to a gene. Germline V CDR1 and CDR2: SNHLY, FYNNEI. This CDR3 contains 14 residues. In DNA, the CDR3 is TGTGCCAGCAGTGGGACAGGTATAAGGCAGCCCCAGCATTTT. It translates to CASSGTGIRQPQHF.

This clone is a singleton in its sample. Here the CDR3 reads CASSLGRAVPVEQFF. Here the CDR3 DNA reads TGTGCCAGCAGCTTAGGCAGGGCGGTTCCAGTAGAGCAGTTCTTC. This chain joins TRBV7-9 and TRBJ2-1, with D possibly TRBD1 on 5 matching bases. This CDR3 contains 15 residues. Trimming pared 1 base from V and 10 bases from J, leaving 17 bases between. The germline V gene encodes CDR1 SEHNR and CDR2 FQNEAQ (reference sequence).

This clone was seen only a few times. The chain uses TRBV6-5 and TRBJ1-6, with 7 bases aligning to TRBD1. This CDR3 region has 14 residues. V was pared by 10 bases and J by 7 bases, with 10 bases of the junction left unmatched. Germline V CDR1 and CDR2: MNHEY, SVGAGI. The CDR3 DNA sequence: TGTGCCACCCAGAAGACAGGGAGGAATTCACCCCTCCACTTT. This sequence encodes CATQKTGRNSPLHF.

The CDR3 here is CASSPQTGSPYEQYF. The CDR3 nucleotides read TGTGCCAGCAGCCCCCAGACAGGCTCTCCTTACGAGCAGTACTTC. The chain couples TRBV11-2 to TRBJ2-7; a possible D gene is TRBD1 (6 bases). The V gene lost 5 bases and the J gene lost 4 bases, with 18 bases spanning the gap. This CDR3 spans 15 amino acids. Germline-derived CDR1 and CDR2 are SGHAT and FQNNGV.

The chain couples TRBV5-6 to TRBJ1-4; 10 bases align to TRBD1. Per germline, CDR1 SGHDT and CDR2 YYEEEE. The length of the CDR3 is 14 residues. V lost 4 bases, J lost 8 bases, and 5 bases stayed unmatched. CDR3: CASSPLDRGEKLFF. Here the CDR3 DNA reads TGTGCCAGCAGCCCCTTGGACAGGGGGGAAAAACTGTTTTTT.

This clone was seen a few times. The chain is built from TRBV3-1 (or the pseudogene TRBV3-2) and TRBJ1-6; tentative D call: TRBD1 (6 bases). The ends were cut back, 1 base at V and 8 bases at J, with 24 bases in the middle. Germline CDR1 and CDR2: LGHDT and YNNKEL (reference sequence). The CDR3 loop spans 19 amino acids. The chain's CDR3 is CASSQASRNLGAGDSPLHF. CDR3 nucleotide sequence: TGTGCCAGCAGCCAAGCTTCTCGCAACCTAGGGGCAGGGGATTCACCCCTCCACTTT.

The chain combines TRBV5-8 with TRBJ1-1; possible D gene TRBD1, 6 bases. Germline-derived CDR1 and CDR2 are SGHTS and YDEGEE. This CDR3 contains 20 residues. Trimming shortened V by 5 bases and J by 1 base, and 30 bases separated the two germline ends. The CDR3 is CASSVALVWGGSRGNTEAFF. CDR3 nucleotide sequence: TGTGCCAGCAGTGTCGCGTTGGTGTGGGGAGGGTCCAGGGGGAACACTGAAGCTTTCTTT.

This clone was picked up one time. The rearrangement joins TRBV18 to TRBJ2-3; no reliable D call. The CDR3 length is 14 residues. Germline lookup yields CDR1 KGHSH and CDR2 LQKENI. Trimming removed 3 bases from V and 1 base from J, with 8 bases in between. CDR3 loop: CASSPRSGTDTQYF. In DNA form, the CDR3 reads TGTGCCAGCTCACCGAGATCCGGCACAGATACGCAGTATTTT.

V usage is TRBV19 and J usage is TRBJ2-5; 12 nucleotides agree with TRBD2. The ends lost 7 bases at V and 5 bases at J; junction bases unmatched: 8. This CDR3 is 15 amino acids long. Germline assignment: CDR1 LNHDA and CDR2 SQIVND (reference sequence). The CDR3 coding sequence is TGTGCCAGTACTTCTAGCGGGAGGGCCTGGGAGACCCAGTACTTC. Its translation: CASTSSGRAWETQYF.

This clone was seen a handful of times. The genes are TRBV12-3 or TRBV12-4 and TRBJ1-2, with TRBD1 identical over 10 bases. This CDR3 has 13 residues. After removal of 8 bases from V and 4 bases from J, the junction contained 4 bases not matched to a gene. The CDR3 DNA reads TGTGCCAGCCCCCGGACAGGGGGCTATGGCTACACCTTC. This encodes CASPRTGGYGYTF.

The rearrangement joins TRBV28 to TRBJ1-5, with 10 bases that match TRBD1. CDR3 length equals 15 residues. Per the germline V gene, CDR1 is MDHEN and CDR2 is SYDVKM. With V trimmed by 6 bases and J by 5 bases, 7 bases remained unmatched. As DNA, the CDR3 is TGTGCCAGCAGAAGGACAGGGGGTTTAGATCAGCCCCAGCATTTT. It codes for CASRRTGGLDQPQHF.

This clone was seen just once. The rearrangement joins TRBV7-2 to TRBJ2-7, with 7 bases aligning to TRBD1. The germline CDR1 and CDR2 sequences are SGHTA and FQGNSA. This CDR3 is built from 13 residues. V gave up 2 bases and J gave up 7 bases; unmatched junction bases: 5. DNA of the CDR3: TGTGCCAGCAGCTTACGGACAGGTTTAGAGCAGTACGTC. It specifies CASSLRTGLEQYV.